The 7 T cell receptor beta chains below come from one sample, sequenced in a study of prognosis after radiotherapy for stage I lung cancer. The TCR beta CDR3 region was amplified from genomic DNA, with two rounds of multiplex PCR being used for the amplification. First-round PCR used primers specific to each TRBV and TRBJ gene. From the multiplex PCR reads, TCRdb called clonotypes with MiXCR, one entry per CDR3 protein. The sample holds approximately 28,000 distinct CDR3 sequences; around 30% are singletons and the top ten take 30% to 45%. Sequencing used PBMCs, obtained before or after stereotactic body radiation therapy (not recorded which). Every receptor here comes from a donor over 45 with non-small cell lung cancer.

There are many counts of this clonotype. The gene calls are TRBV6-5 and TRBJ1-1, with D possibly matching TRBD1 (5 bases). This CDR3 has 14 amino acids. Germline assignment: CDR1 MNHEY and CDR2 SVGAGI. Trimming cost V 3 bases and J 6 bases, with 14 bases left between them. The DNA of the CDR3 is TGTGCCAGCAGTTATGACAACAAGGGACCTGAAGCTTTCTTT. Residues: CASSYDNKGPEAFF.

This clonotype was seen many times. The chain has TRBV7-2 and TRBJ1-5, with 8 positions matching TRBD1. The length of the CDR3 is 16 residues. CDR1 and CDR2 from the germline V gene are SGHTA and FQGNSA. The trim removed 2 bases at V and 2 bases at J, leaving 5 bases unmatched. The CDR3 here is CASSLRADRGNQPQHF. The CDR3 DNA sequence: TGTGCCAGCAGCTTACGGGCGGACAGGGGCAATCAGCCCCAGCATTTT.

At least ten counts were recorded for this clonotype. J is TRBJ1-2 and V is TRBV12-3 or TRBV12-4, with D tentatively TRBD1 (6 bases). This CDR3 has 14 residues. V gave up 8 bases and J gave up 5 bases, with 18 bases separating them. The CDR3 DNA reads TGTGCCAGCCGCCCCCGGGGGGCTGTGTATGGCTACACCTTC. Its translation: CASRPRGAVYGYTF.

In this sample, this clonotype turned up many times. A read error is possible here, since a much larger clone lies one base away. The chain has TRBV6-2 or TRBV6-3 and TRBJ1-6; no firm D call. CDR1 MNHEY and CDR2 SVGEGT come from the germline V gene. There are 14 residues in the CDR3. The CDR3 bases are TGTGCCAGCAGTTACTCGAGAGGTGATTCACCCCCCCACTTT. It is translated as CASSYSRGDSPPHF.

This clonotype has a count of ten or more. The chain uses TRBV7-2 and TRBJ2-7, with TRBD1 matching over 10 bases. The CDR3 is made up of 15 amino acids. The junction had 12 bases not matched to a gene; V was cut back by 7 bases and J by 6 bases. Germline loops: CDR1 SGHTA, CDR2 FQGNSA. CDR3 nucleotides: TGTGCCAGCACCCAAGGCGGGACAGGGGAGGGCGAGCAGTACTTC. Its translation: CASTQGGTGEGEQYF.

This clonotype was observed many times. J is TRBJ2-6 and V is TRBV10-3; possibly TRBD1 for D (6 bases). The CDR3 consists of 15 residues. V lost 10 bases to trimming and J lost 0 bases, with 13 bases between them. Per the germline V gene, CDR1 is ENHRY and CDR2 is SYGVKD. CDR3 DNA sequence: TGTGCCAGCCAGACAGGTAGCTCTGGGGCCAACGTCCTGACTTTC. Amino acid sequence: CASQTGSSGANVLTF.

This clonotype was observed a handful of times. The J gene is TRBJ1-2, the V gene TRBV6-1; D remains unclear. CDR1 MNHNS and CDR2 SASEGT come from the germline V gene. V lost 7 bases, J lost 8 bases, and 11 bases lay in between. This CDR3 spans 11 amino acids. CDR3 nucleotide sequence: TGTGCCAGCATAGTGGCCTACGGCTACACCTTC. Translated: CASIVAYGYTF.